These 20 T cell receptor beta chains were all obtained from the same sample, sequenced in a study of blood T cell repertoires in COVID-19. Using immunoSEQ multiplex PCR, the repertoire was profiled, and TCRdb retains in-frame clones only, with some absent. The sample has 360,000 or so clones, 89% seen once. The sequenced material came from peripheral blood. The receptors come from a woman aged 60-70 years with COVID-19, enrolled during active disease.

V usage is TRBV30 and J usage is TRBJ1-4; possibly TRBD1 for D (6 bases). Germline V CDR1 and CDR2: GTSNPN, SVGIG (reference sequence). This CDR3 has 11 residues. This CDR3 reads CAAGTGGKLFF. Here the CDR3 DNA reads TGTGCGGCCGGCACGGGGGGCAAACTGTTTTTT.

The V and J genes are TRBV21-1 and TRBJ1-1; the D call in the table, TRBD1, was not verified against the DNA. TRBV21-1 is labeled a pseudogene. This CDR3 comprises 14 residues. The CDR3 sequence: CASSMTGADTEAFF. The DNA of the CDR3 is TGTGCCAGCAGCATGACAGGGGCGGACACTGAAGCTTTCTTT.

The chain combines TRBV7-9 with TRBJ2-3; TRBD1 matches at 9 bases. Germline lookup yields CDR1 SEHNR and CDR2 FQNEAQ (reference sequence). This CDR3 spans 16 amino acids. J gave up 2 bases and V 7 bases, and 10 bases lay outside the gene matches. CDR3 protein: CASTLPGTGLTDTQYF. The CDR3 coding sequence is TGTGCCAGCACCCTCCCGGGGACAGGGCTCACAGATACGCAGTATTTT.

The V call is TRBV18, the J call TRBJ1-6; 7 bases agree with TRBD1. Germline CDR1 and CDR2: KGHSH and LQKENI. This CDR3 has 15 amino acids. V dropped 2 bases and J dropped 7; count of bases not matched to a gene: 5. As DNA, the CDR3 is TGTGCCAGCTCACCAACCGGGACAGAGAATTCACCCCTCCACTTT. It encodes CASSPTGTENSPLHF.

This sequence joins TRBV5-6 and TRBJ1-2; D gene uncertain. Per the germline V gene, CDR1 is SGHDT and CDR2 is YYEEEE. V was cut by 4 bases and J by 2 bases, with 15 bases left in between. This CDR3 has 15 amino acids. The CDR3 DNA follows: TGTGCCAGCAGCGCCTTTTCGCGTCCAAACTATGGCTACACCTTC. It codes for CASSAFSRPNYGYTF.

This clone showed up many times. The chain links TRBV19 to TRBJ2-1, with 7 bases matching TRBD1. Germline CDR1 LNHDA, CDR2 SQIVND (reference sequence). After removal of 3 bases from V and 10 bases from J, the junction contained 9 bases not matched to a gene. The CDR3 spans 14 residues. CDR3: CASSIRGGLGEQFF. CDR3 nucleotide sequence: TGTGCCAGTAGTATCAGAGGGGGCCTGGGGGAGCAGTTCTTC.

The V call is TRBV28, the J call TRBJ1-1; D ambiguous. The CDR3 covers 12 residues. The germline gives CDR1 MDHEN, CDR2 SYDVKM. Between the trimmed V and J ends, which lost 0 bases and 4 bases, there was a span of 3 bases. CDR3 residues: CASSLWATEAFF. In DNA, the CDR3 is TGTGCCAGCAGTTTATGGGCCACTGAAGCTTTCTTT.

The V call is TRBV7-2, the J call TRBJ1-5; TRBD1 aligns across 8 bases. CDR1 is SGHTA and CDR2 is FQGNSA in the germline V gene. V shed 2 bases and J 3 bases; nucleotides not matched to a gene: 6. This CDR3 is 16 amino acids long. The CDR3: CASSLSGTGLNQPQHF. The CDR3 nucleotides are TGTGCCAGCAGCTTATCCGGGACAGGTCTCAATCAGCCCCAGCATTTT.

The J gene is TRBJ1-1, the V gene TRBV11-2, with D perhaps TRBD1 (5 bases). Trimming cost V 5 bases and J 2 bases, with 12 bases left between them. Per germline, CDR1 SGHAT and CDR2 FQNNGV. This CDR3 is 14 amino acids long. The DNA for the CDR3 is TGTGCCAGCAGCCTGGGGCCTACCAACACTGAAGCTTTCTTT. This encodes CASSLGPTNTEAFF.

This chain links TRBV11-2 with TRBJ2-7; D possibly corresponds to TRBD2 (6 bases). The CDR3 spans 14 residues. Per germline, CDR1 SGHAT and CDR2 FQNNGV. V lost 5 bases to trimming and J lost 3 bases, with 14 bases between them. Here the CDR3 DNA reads TGTGCCAGCAGCCTCCTGGGCGGGGTCTACGAGCAGTACTTC. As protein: CASSLLGGVYEQYF.

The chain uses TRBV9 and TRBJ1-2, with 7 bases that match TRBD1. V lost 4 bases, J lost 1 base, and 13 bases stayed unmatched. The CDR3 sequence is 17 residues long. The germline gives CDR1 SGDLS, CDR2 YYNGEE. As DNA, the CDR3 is TGTGCCAGCAGCCACAGGACAGGCCCCGAGAATAACTATGGCTACACCTTC. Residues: CASSHRTGPENNYGYTF.

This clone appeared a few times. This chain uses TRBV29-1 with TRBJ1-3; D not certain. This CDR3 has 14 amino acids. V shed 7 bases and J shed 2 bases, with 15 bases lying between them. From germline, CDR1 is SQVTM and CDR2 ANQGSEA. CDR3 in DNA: TGCAGCGCCCTGGTTATGGGCCCTGGAAACACCATATATTTT. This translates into CSALVMGPGNTIYF.

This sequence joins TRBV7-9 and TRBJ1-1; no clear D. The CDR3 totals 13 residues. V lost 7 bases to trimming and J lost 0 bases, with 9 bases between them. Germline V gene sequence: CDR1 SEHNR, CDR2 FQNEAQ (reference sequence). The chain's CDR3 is CASNRGMNTEAFF. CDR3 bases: TGTGCCAGCAATAGAGGGATGAACACTGAAGCTTTCTTT.

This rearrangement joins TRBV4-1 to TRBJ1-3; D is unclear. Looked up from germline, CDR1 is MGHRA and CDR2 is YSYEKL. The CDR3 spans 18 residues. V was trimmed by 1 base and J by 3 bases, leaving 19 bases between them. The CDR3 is CASSQGVARGLNGNTIYF. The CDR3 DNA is TGCGCCAGCAGCCAAGGGGTGGCTAGAGGGCTTAATGGAAACACCATATATTTT.

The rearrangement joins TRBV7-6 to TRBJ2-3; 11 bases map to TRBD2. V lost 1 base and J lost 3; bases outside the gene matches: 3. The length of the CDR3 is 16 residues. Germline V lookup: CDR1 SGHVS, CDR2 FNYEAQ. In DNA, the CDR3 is TGTGCCAGCAGCTTAGGTAGCGGGGGGGCGACAGATACGCAGTATTTT. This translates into CASSLGSGGATDTQYF.

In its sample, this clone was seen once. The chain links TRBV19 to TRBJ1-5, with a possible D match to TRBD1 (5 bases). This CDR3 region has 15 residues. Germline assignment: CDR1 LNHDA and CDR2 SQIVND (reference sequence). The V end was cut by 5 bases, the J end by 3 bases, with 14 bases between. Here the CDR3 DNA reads TGTGCCAGTAGTGGGAGGGACGGCTACAATCAGCCCCAGCATTTT. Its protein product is CASSGRDGYNQPQHF. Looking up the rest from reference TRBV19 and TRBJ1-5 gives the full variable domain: DGGITQSPKYLFRKEGQNVTLSCEQNLNHDAMYWYRQDPGQGLRLIYYSQIVNDFQKGDIAEGYSVSREKKESFPLTVTSAQKNPTAFYLCASSGRDGYNQPQHFGDGTRLSIL.

In DNA, the CDR3 is TGCAGCGCAGACTGGAACGGTGAAGCTTTCTTT. Amino acid sequence: CSADWNGEAFF. This chain joins TRBV29-1 and TRBJ1-1; D gene unclear. CDR3 size: 11 residues. The V gene lost 7 bases and the J gene lost 7 bases, with 13 bases spanning the gap. Germline values: CDR1 SQVTM, CDR2 ANQGSEA.

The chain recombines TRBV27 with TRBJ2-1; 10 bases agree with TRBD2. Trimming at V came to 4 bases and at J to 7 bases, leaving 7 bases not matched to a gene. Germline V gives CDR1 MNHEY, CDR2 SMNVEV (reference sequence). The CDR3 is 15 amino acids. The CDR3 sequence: CASSYYLAGVNEQFF. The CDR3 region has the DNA TGTGCCAGCAGTTATTACCTAGCGGGGGTGAATGAGCAGTTCTTC.

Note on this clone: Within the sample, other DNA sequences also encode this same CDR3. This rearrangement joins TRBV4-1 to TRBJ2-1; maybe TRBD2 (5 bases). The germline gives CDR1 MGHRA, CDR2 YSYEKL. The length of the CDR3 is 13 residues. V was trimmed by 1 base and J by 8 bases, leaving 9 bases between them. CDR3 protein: CASSQVGRDEQFF. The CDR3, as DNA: TGCGCCAGCAGCCAAGTTGGGCGGGATGAGCAGTTCTTC.

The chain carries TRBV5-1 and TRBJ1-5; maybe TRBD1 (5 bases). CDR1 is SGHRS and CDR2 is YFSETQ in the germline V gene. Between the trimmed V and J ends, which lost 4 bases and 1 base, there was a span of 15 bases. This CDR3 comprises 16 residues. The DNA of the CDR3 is TGCGCCAGCAGCCCCAGGCCGGGGGACAGCAATCAGCCCCAGCATTTT. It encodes CASSPRPGDSNQPQHF.